The clone carrying this T cell receptor beta chain has ten or more counts. These data come from a study of T cells in Graves' hyperthyroidism and ophthalmopathy. V lost 2 bases, J lost 10 bases, and 12 bases lay in between. This CDR3 is built from 14 residues. CDR1 and CDR2 (germline): SGHTA, FQGNSA. TCR beta CDR3 regions were amplified from RNA. HTBI primers were the set used in a first-round RT-PCR of the TCR CDR3. TCRdb reprocessed the multiplex PCR reads via MiXCR and lists one record per CDR3 protein. This table holds 400,000 or so distinct CDR3 sequences, about 14% found once. Material for sequencing was blood. The chain recombines TRBV7-2 with TRBJ1-6; no definite D call. The TCR originated in a woman under 40 with Graves' ophthalmopathy. The CDR3 bases are TGTGCCAGCAGCTTATTGTTGGGTGGGTCACCCCTCCACTTT. Its protein is CASSLLLGGSPLHF.